The 27 T cell receptor beta chains reported below all come from one sample, sequenced in a study of monozygotic twins with inflammatory bowel disease. Using the 5' RACE reads, TCRdb records one entry per CDR3 protein without DNA. The sample table sets out hundreds of thousands of distinct CDR3 sequences. The sequencing input was blood. All receptors come from a human donor with ulcerative colitis or Crohn's disease, or a healthy co-twin of an affected twin (not recorded which).

J is TRBJ2-1 and V is TRBV20-1; TCRdb designates TRBD1, a call that cannot be tested without DNA. Germline CDR1 DFQATT, CDR2 SNEGSKA (reference sequence). This CDR3 region has 13 residues. The CDR3 loop reads CSARRQGANEQFF.

This chain joins TRBV7-2 and TRBJ1-6. The CDR3 sequence is 12 residues long. The germline V gene encodes CDR1 SGHTA and CDR2 FQGNSA. The CDR3 sequence: CASSFWSSPLHF. Full variable domain (outside the CDR3, taken from reference TRBV7-2 and TRBJ1-6): GAGVSQSPSNKVTEKGKDVELRCDPISGHTALYWYRQSLGQGLEFLIYFQGNSAPDKSGLPSDRFSAERTGGSVSTLTIQRTQQEDSAVYLCASSFWSSPLHFGNGTRLTVT.

V usage is TRBV27 and J usage is TRBJ1-1; the TCRdb call, TRBD1, lacks DNA for checking. CDR1 MNHEY and CDR2 SMNVEV come from the germline V gene (reference sequence). The CDR3 runs 16 residues. CDR3 region: CASSLDGRVYPTEAFF.

The gene calls are TRBV7-8 and TRBJ1-3; TCRdb indicates TRBD1, and absent DNA this call remains unverified. In germline, CDR1 is SGHVS, CDR2 FQNEAQ. The CDR3 consists of 16 residues. This chain's CDR3 is CASSLGRVTAGNTIYF.

V usage is TRBV19 and J usage is TRBJ2-7; no DNA is available, so the TRBD1 call from TCRdb remains unchecked. Germline CDR1 is LNHDA and CDR2 is SQIVND (reference sequence). CDR3 length: 14 residues. The CDR3: CASSTRGPSYEQYF.

This chain uses TRBV7-9 with TRBJ2-7; TCRdb returns TRBD1, unconfirmable since there is no DNA. The germline gives CDR1 SEHNR, CDR2 FQNEAQ (reference sequence). The length of the CDR3 is 13 residues. CDR3 amino acids: CASCTVEGYEQYF. Full variable domain (remainder filled in from reference TRBV7-9 and TRBJ2-7): DTGVSQNPRHKITKRGQNVTFRCDPISEHNRLYWYRQTLGQGPEFLTYFQNEAQLEKSRLLSDRFSAERPKGSFSTLEIQRTEQGDSAMYLCASCTVEGYEQYFGPGTRLTVT.

The V and J genes are TRBV29-1 and TRBJ1-1. The CDR3 has 16 amino acids. CDR1 and CDR2 from the germline V gene are SQVTM and ANQGSEA. The CDR3 protein is CSVELETFSLNTEAFF.

The rearrangement joins TRBV20-1 to TRBJ1-1; the TRBD1 assignment by TCRdb is unverifiable without DNA. The CDR3 totals 13 residues. Looked up from germline, CDR1 is DFQATT and CDR2 is SNEGSKA (reference sequence). The CDR3 here is CSAIQGPDTEAFF.

This sequence joins TRBV7-2 and TRBJ1-1. The germline V gene has CDR1 SGHTA and CDR2 FQGNSA. The CDR3 covers 16 residues. The CDR3 here is CASSLAGIVSNGEAFF.

The J gene is TRBJ2-3, the V gene TRBV10-3. CDR1 ENHRY and CDR2 SYGVKD come from the germline V gene. The CDR3 is 11 amino acids. The CDR3 spells CAISEPDTQYF.

The chain uses TRBV20-1 and TRBJ1-1. The CDR3 is made up of 12 amino acids. CDR1 DFQATT and CDR2 SNEGSKA come from the germline V gene (reference sequence). This CDR3 is CSARQVDTEAFF.

V and J are TRBV30 and TRBJ2-2; checking the TCRdb D call of TRBD1 is not possible without DNA. Looked up from germline, CDR1 is GTSNPN and CDR2 is SVGIG (reference sequence). CDR3 length equals 15 residues. This CDR3 is CAWSGGGARTGELFF.

This chain uses TRBV7-9 with TRBJ2-1; no DNA is available, so the TRBD2 call from TCRdb remains unchecked. The CDR3 consists of 15 residues. Germline V lookup: CDR1 SEHNR, CDR2 FQNEAQ (reference sequence). This chain's CDR3 is CASSLVSSGGIEQFF.

The chain carries TRBV11-2 and TRBJ1-1. The length of the CDR3 is 12 residues. Per the germline V gene, CDR1 is SGHAT and CDR2 is FQNNGV. CDR3 sequence: CASSLLDTEAFF.

This chain uses TRBV2 with TRBJ2-7. The CDR3 runs 11 residues. CDR1 and CDR2 from the germline V gene are SNHLY and FYNNEI. Here the CDR3 reads CAARSFYEQYF. The entire variable domain, with the rest obtained from reference TRBV2 and TRBJ2-7, is as follows: EPEVTQTPSHQVTQMGQEVILRCVPISNHLYFYWYRQILGQKVEFLVSFYNNEISEKSEIFDDQFSVERPDGSNFTLKIRSTKLEDSAMYFCAARSFYEQYFGPGTRLTVT.

The chain links TRBV29-1 to TRBJ2-1. From germline, CDR1 is SQVTM and CDR2 ANQGSEA. The CDR3 is made up of 13 amino acids. The chain's CDR3 is CSVERLFYNEQFF.

V is TRBV15 and J is TRBJ2-7; TCRdb returns TRBD1, unconfirmable since there is no DNA. This CDR3 has 15 residues. Germline V gene sequence: CDR1 LNHNV, CDR2 YYDKDF (reference sequence). The CDR3 here is CATSRFPGQAFEQYF.

The chain employs TRBV20-1 and TRBJ2-2; TCRdb names TRBD2, which stays unverified in the absence of DNA. This CDR3 is 15 amino acids long. Germline CDR1 DFQATT, CDR2 SNEGSKA (reference sequence). The CDR3 protein is CSASPSGRPPGELFF.

V is TRBV28 and J is TRBJ2-1; TCRdb's D gene call, TRBD1, goes unchecked for lack of DNA. The CDR3 runs 15 residues. Per the germline V gene, CDR1 is MDHEN and CDR2 is SYDVKM. CDR3 region: CASSSGGVLVNEQFF.

The chain recombines TRBV20-1 with TRBJ2-7; TCRdb's D call of TRBD1 is untestable without DNA. Germline CDR1 and CDR2: DFQATT and SNEGSKA (reference sequence). The CDR3 has 15 residues. The CDR3 protein is CSARAPAGPSYEQYF.

The V call is TRBV29-1, the J call TRBJ1-1. The CDR3 is 11 residues long. CDR1 SQVTM and CDR2 ANQGSEA come from the germline V gene. CDR3 sequence reads: CSVGEGTEAFF. The entire variable domain, with the rest obtained from reference TRBV29-1 and TRBJ1-1, is as follows: SAVISQKPSRDICQRGTSLTIQCQVDSQVTMMFWYRQQPGQSLTLIATANQGSEATYESGFVIDKFPISRPNLTFSTLTVSNMSPEDSSIYLCSVGEGTEAFFGQGTRLTVV.

The J gene is TRBJ2-2, the V gene TRBV10-3; TCRdb calls TRBD1, which cannot be checked without DNA. This CDR3 contains 15 residues. CDR1 is ENHRY and CDR2 is SYGVKD in the germline V gene. The CDR3 loop is CAISPGTVNTGELFF.

This rearrangement joins TRBV9 to TRBJ2-3. The germline V gene has CDR1 SGDLS and CDR2 YYNGEE. The CDR3 is made up of 15 amino acids. CDR3 loop: CASSVGSHPTDTQYF.

This chain links TRBV12-3 or TRBV12-4 with TRBJ2-7. The CDR3 extends over 15 amino acids. The CDR3 is CASSSLDRASYEQYF.

V is TRBV7-3 and J is TRBJ1-1. CDR1 and CDR2 (germline): SGHTA, FQGTGA. CDR3 length equals 14 residues. CDR3: CASSLIGMGTEAFF.

This chain joins TRBV18 and TRBJ2-5. CDR1 KGHSH and CDR2 LQKENI come from the germline V gene. The CDR3 is 14 residues long. This CDR3 is CASSPPAGQETQYF.

The chain combines TRBV6-2 or TRBV6-3 with TRBJ2-2; absent DNA, TCRdb's TRBD1 call cannot be checked. This CDR3 is 15 amino acids long. The V gene's germline CDR1 is MNHEY and CDR2 SVGEGT. The CDR3 protein is CASSSDRLNTGELFF.